This T cell receptor (beta chain) appears in the sequencing data of a study of Ad26.COV2.S vaccination and SARS-CoV-2 variants. This CDR3 is built from 14 residues. Germline loops: CDR1 LNHDA, CDR2 SQIVND (reference sequence). The V end lost 6 bases, the J end lost 0 bases, and 6 bases lay between the germline ends. TCRdb's copy holds only in-frame clones and misses some; the assay was immunoSEQ multiplex PCR. Among 200,000 to 300,000 clones listed, roughly 88% were seen once. Treatment here: some 20 received Ad26.COV2.S at low or high dose, single or two shots; several received placebo; per-sample allocation not given. The samples date from day 63 after the first vaccine or placebo injection.

Material: peripheral blood, obtained in a trial of Ad26.COV2.S vaccine versus placebo. The TCR comes from a person aged 18-60 years who received the Ad26.COV2.S COVID-19 vaccine or a placebo. The rearrangement uses TRBV19 and TRBJ2-6; D possibly matches TRBD1 or TRBD2 (5 bases each). The CDR3 DNA is TGTGCCAGTAGCGGGGCCTCTGGGGCCAACGTCCTGACTTTC. It is translated as CASSGASGANVLTF.